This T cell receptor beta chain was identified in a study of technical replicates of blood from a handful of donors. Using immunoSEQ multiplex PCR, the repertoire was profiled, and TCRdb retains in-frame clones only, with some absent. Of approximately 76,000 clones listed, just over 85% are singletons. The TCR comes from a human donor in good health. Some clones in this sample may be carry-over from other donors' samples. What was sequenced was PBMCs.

In nucleotides, the CDR3 is TGCGCCAGCGCCAAACAGGTAGGAGTGAACACTGAAGCTTTCTTT. Residues: CASAKQVGVNTEAFF. The chain recombines TRBV5-1 with TRBJ1-1; tentative D call: TRBD1 (5 bases). The CDR3 covers 15 residues. Trimming left V 7 bases short and J 0 bases short, with 16 bases between. Germline CDR1 reads SGHRS; CDR2 reads YFSETQ.